This T cell receptor beta chain was identified in a study of radiation and T cells in renal cell carcinoma. Overall study results and limits: Pretreatment tumor biopsies were lacking, so baseline clonotypes are unknown.

Trimming removed 5 bases from V and 2 bases from J, with 17 bases in between. The CDR3 has 15 residues. Germline V CDR1 and CDR2: SGHRS, YFSETQ. Profiling relied on immunoSEQ multiplex PCR, and the TCRdb table lists in-frame clones only, not all of them. The sample lists fewer than 30,000 clones, approximately 84% occurring once. Noted time point: blood 2 weeks post-SBRT. Treatment here: 15 Gy SBRT to primary tumor, nephrectomy 4 weeks later. After SBRT, blood was collected at 2 and 4 weeks, plus baseline. The patient's renal cell carcinoma had clear cell pathology. As to this clone: Antigen: not known.

Sequenced material: blood, taken from a patient whose treatment included radiotherapy and nephrectomy. The sequence derives from a man in his 60s with renal cell carcinoma. The chain employs TRBV5-1 and TRBJ2-7; the D gene is possibly TRBD1 (6 bases). The CDR3 nucleotides are TGCGCCAGCAGTCTACAGGGAGAGGGGCCCTACGAGCAGTACTTC. It is translated as CASSLQGEGPYEQYF.